The present T cell receptor (beta chain) was sequenced within a study of PD-1 blockade in classical Hodgkin lymphoma. Turning to this clone: Its specificity is not known.

The repertoire was sequenced with immunoSEQ multiplex PCR; TCRdb's copy has only in-frame clones and lacks some. The table records more than 15,000 clones, over 70% of them present only once. Study-level findings and limits: Prior to therapy, complete responders displayed diversity much like that of newly diagnosed patients. Exclusion covered patients beginning nivolumab under 1 year post-ASCT.

Germline V gene data show CDR1 as SGHAT and CDR2 as FQNNGV. The trim removed 5 bases at V and 6 bases at J, leaving 9 bases unmatched. CDR3 size: 15 residues. Indicated time point: cycle 4 day 1 (C4D1), after 5 to 7 weeks of nivolumab. Relapse after autologous stem cell transplantation occurred in every patient, and brentuximab vedotin exposure varied. Out of thawed PBMCs, magnetic negative selection purified CD4+ T cells. Sequencing used CD4+ T cells from blood, obtained before the fourth cycle of nivolumab. This receptor was obtained from a human donor with classical Hodgkin lymphoma. The chain couples TRBV11-2 to TRBJ2-1, with TRBD2 identical over 8 bases. The CDR3 loop is CASSQGIAGFNEQFF. CDR3 in DNA: TGTGCCAGCAGCCAAGGGATAGCGGGGTTCAATGAGCAGTTCTTC. Based on the CDR3 plus reference TRBV11-2 and TRBJ2-1, the full variable domain is EAGVAQSPRYKIIEKRQSVAFWCNPISGHATLYWYQQILGQGPKLLIQFQNNGVVDDSQLPKDRFSAERLKGVDSTLKIQPAKLEDSAVYLCASSQGIAGFNEQFFGPGTRLTVL.